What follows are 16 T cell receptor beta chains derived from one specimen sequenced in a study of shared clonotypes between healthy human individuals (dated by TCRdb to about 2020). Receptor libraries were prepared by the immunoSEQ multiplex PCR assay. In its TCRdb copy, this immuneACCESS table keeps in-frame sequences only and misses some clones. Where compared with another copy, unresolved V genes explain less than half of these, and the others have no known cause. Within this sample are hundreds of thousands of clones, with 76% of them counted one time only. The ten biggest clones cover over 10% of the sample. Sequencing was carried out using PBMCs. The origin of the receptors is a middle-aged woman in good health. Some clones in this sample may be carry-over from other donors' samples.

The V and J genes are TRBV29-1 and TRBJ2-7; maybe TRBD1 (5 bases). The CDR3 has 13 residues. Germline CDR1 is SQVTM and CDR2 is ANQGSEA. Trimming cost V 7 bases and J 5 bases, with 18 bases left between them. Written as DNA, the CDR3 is TGCAGCGCCTCGCCGGCAACGGACAACGAGCAGTACTTC. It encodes CSASPATDNEQYF.

The CDR3 DNA sequence: TGTGCCAGCAGCCCCGACAGGGGGCCCTACAATGAGCAGTTCTTC. Amino acid sequence: CASSPDRGPYNEQFF. This chain links TRBV4-2 with TRBJ2-1; 10 nucleotides line up with TRBD1. Looked up from germline, CDR1 is LGHNA and CDR2 is YNFKEQ. V shed 4 bases, J shed 2 bases, and the junction held 2 bases outside the gene matches. The CDR3 length is 15 residues.

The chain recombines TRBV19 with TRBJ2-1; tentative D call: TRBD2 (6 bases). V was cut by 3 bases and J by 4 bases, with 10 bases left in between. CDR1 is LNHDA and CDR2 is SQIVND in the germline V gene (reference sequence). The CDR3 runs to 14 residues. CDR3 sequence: CASSIKGTYNEQFF. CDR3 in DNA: TGTGCCAGTAGTATTAAAGGGACTTACAATGAGCAGTTCTTC.

The CDR3 loop is CASSPGTVGGQPQHF. Here the CDR3 DNA reads TGTGCCAGCAGCCCTGGGACCGTCGGAGGTCAGCCCCAGCATTTT. J is TRBJ1-5 and V is TRBV7-2; a possible D gene is TRBD1 (5 bases). Between the trimmed V and J ends, which lost 5 bases and 6 bases, there was a span of 17 bases. The CDR3 extends over 15 amino acids. The V gene's germline CDR1 is SGHTA and CDR2 FQGNSA. The full variable domain, with the rest looked up from reference TRBV7-2 and TRBJ1-5, is GAGVSQSPSNKVTEKGKDVELRCDPISGHTALYWYRQSLGQGLEFLIYFQGNSAPDKSGLPSDRFSAERTGGSVSTLTIQRTQQEDSAVYLCASSPGTVGGQPQHFGDGTRLSIL.

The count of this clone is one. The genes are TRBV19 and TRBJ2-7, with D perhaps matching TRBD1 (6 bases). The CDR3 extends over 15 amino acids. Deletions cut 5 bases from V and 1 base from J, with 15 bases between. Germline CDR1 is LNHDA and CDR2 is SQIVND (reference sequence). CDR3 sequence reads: CASSYQGFQSYEQYF. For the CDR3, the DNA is TGTGCCAGTAGTTACCAGGGGTTCCAATCCTACGAGCAGTACTTC.

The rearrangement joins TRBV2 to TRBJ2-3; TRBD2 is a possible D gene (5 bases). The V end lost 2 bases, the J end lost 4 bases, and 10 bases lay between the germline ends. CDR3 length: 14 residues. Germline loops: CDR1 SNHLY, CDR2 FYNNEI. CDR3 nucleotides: TGTGCCAGCAGTGAACTCCGGCGGGCAGATACGCAGTATTTT. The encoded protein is CASSELRRADTQYF.

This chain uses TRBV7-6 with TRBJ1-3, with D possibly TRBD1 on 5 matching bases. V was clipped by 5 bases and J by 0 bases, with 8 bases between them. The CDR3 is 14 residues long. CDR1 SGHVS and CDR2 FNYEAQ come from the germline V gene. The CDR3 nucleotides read TGTGCCAGCAGCCCCGGGGGCTCTGGAAACACCATATATTTT. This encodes CASSPGGSGNTIYF.

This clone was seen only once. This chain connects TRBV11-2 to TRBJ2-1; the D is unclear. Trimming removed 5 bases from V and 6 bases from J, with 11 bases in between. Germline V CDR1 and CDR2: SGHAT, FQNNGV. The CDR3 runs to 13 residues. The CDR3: CASSPDRVNEQFF. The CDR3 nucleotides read TGTGCCAGCAGCCCCGATCGGGTCAATGAGCAGTTCTTC.

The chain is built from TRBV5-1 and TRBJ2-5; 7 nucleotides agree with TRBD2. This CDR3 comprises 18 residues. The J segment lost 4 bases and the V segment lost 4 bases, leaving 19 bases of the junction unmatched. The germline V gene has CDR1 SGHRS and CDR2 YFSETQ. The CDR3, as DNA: TGCGCCAGCAGCCTAGGGATCTCCCGAGCCCCGGGAGGAGAGACCCAGTACTTC. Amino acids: CASSLGISRAPGGETQYF.

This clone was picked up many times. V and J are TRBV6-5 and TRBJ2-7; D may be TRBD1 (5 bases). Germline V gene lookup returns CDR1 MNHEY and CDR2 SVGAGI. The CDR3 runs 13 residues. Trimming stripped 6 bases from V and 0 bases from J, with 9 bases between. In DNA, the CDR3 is TGTGCCAGCAGGCTCGACAGCTCCTACGAGCAGTACTTC. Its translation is CASRLDSSYEQYF.

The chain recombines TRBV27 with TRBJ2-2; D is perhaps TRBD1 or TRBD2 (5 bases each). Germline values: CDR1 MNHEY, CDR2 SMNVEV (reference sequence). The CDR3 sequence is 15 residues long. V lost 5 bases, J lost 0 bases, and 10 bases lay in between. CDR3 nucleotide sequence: TGTGCCAGCAGTCTGTGGGACCCGAACACCGGGGAGCTGTTTTTT. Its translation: CASSLWDPNTGELFF.

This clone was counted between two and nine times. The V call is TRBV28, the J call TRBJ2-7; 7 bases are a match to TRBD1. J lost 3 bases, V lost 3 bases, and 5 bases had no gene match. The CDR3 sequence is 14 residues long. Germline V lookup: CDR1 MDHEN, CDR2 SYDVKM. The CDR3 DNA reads TGTGCCAGCAGTTTGACAGGGATAGACTACGAGCAGTACTTC. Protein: CASSLTGIDYEQYF.

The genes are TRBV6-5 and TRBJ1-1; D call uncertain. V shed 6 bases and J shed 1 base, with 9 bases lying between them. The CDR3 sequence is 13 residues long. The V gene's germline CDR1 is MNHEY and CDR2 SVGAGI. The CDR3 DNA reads TGTGCCAGCAGCCAACAGCCGAACACTGAAGCTTTCTTT. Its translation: CASSQQPNTEAFF.

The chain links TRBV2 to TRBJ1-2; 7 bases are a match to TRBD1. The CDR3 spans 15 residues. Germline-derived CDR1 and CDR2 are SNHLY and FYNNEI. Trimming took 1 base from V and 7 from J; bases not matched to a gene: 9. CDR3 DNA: TGTGCCAGCAGTGAAGGGGAGGGGGCTCGTATTGGCTACACCTTC. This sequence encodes CASSEGEGARIGYTF.

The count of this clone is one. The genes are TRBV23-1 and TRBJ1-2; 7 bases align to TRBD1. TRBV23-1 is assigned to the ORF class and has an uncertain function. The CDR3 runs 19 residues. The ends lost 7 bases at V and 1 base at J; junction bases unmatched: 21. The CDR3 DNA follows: TGCGCCAGCACCCCCTTGTGGGGACAGAGGGTTGGGTGTAACTATGGCTACACCTTC. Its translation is CASTPLWGQRVGCNYGYTF.

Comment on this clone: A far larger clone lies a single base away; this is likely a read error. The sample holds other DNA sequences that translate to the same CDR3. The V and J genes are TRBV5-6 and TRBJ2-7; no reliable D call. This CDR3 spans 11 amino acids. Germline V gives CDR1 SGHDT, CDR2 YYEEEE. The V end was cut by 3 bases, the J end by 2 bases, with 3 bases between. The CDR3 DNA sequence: TGTGCCAGCAGCTCCACCTACGAGCAGTACTTC. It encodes CASSSTYEQYF.